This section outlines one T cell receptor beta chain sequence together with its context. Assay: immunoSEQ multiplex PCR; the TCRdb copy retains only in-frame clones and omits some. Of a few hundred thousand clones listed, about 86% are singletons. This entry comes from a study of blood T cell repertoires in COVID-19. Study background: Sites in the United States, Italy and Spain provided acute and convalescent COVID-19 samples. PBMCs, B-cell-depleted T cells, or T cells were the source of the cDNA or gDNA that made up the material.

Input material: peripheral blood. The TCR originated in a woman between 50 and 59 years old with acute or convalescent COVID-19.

The CDR3 here is CASSQGQGDGYTF. The CDR3 bases are TGTGCCAGCAGTCAAGGACAGGGAGATGGCTACACCTTC. The chain recombines TRBV13 with TRBJ1-2; 8 bases fit TRBD1. The CDR3 contains 13 residues. Germline V lookup: CDR1 PRHDT, CDR2 FYEKMQ (reference sequence). After removal of 6 bases from V and 6 bases from J, the junction contained 6 bases not matched to a gene. The variable domain in full, completed from reference TRBV13 and TRBJ1-2, reads AAGVIQSPRHLIKEKRETATLKCYPIPRHDTVYWYQQGPGQDPQFLISFYEKMQSDKGSIPDRFSAQQFSDYHSELNMSSLELGDSALYFCASSQGQGDGYTFGSGTRLTVV.